Described below is a single T cell receptor beta chain sequence and its context. Its target antigen remains unknown. It has no much larger one-base neighbor in the sample; base qualities were not kept. The CDR3 regions of human TCRbeta chains were subjected to immunosequencing. The paper's processing steps were these. Repertoire TCRs were matched against a reference library of SARS-CoV-2-specific TCRs generated with the MIRA antigen-specificity platform. Breadth meant the fraction of unique TCRs that were SARS-CoV-2-associated, whereas depth meant the fraction of total T cells that were SARS-CoV-2-associated. Using the MIRA data, every spike-specific TCR was mapped to the spike region that the TCR reacted to and assigned to either a CD4 or a CD8 class. Log10-transformed breadth and depth values were compared by one-way ANOVA with Sidak's multiple comparisons tests. TCRdb stores this immuneACCESS table with in-frame sequences only. Part of the clones is absent; in the studies checked, under half of the shortfall reflects unresolved V genes, and no reason is known for the rest. Clone size and the V and J calls come from that table; the DNA yielded D and trimming. The sample table holds about 78,000 clones, of which about 90% were seen once. 24% of the sample lies in the top ten.

The CDR3 holds 18 amino acids from the cysteine to the phenylalanine. CDR3 DNA is the only sequence kept; it has 54 bases, read in frame from the first base. Here V drops 5 bases and J drops 0 bases, and the junction holds 13 bases not matched to any gene. The data were obtained in a study of T cell responses to AZD1222 COVID-19 vaccine listed by TCRdb under 2021. For the wider study: AZD1222 recipients with second doses at about 4 weeks or about 12 weeks were pooled, because spike-specific TCR depth and breadth did not differ between schedules. TCR sequencing covered 230 or so trial participants: 200 to 210 given two doses of AZD1222 and approximately 26 given two doses of MenACWY control vaccine. Trial participants were enrolled by age into 18-55, 56-69 and 70-plus year subgroups, with about 150, 28 and 57 TCR-sequenced participants respectively. On the study overall, not on this receptor specifically: A significant rise in spike-specific TCR breadth and depth was observed after two AZD1222 doses relative to day 0 and relative to MenACWY recipients. Conclusions about previously exposed vaccinees are limited, since just five or six AZD1222 recipients were seropositive for SARS-CoV-2 at baseline. The 56-69-year group was small, and its depth increase did not reach significance, likely because of low power. Nearly half of unique spike-specific TCRs reportedly recognized epitopes outside regions mutated in the B.1.351 and B.1.1.7 variants. No day 14 peak-response samples were available, so repertoires were characterized only after the peak T cell response. Most participants were white British and females outnumbered males, and the authors suggested that clonal diversity may have been underestimated. Vaccine-associated CD4 TCRs spanned the whole spike protein, with dominant responses in regions 160-218 and 743-854.

Reading the label with the study, this specimen's time point is: baseline before first vaccination. Vaccinee samples came from UK trials COV001 and COV002, including a single-blind randomized controlled phase 2/3 trial of AZD1222 (ChAdOx1 nCoV-19) in healthy adults. For TCRbeta chain sequencing, PBMC samples were collected from trial participants at day 0 and at day 28 after the second dose. The chain uses TRBV23-1 and TRBJ1-3; 7 of the junction bases match TRBD1. TRBV23-1 qualifies as an ORF whose function is uncertain. Here the sequenced sample was peripheral blood, taken on day 0 of AZD1222 vaccination. The TCR comes from an adult in good health. For the CDR3, the sequence is CASSSDRASSGSGNTIYF. The nucleotide sequence reads as follows: TGCGCCAGCAGTAGTGACAGGGCGTCCTCAGGCTCTGGAAACACCATATATTTT.